This T cell receptor beta chain emerged from a study of T cells in Graves' hyperthyroidism and ophthalmopathy. Findings of the study overall: With a median lead of roughly 6.8 months before onset, the model predicted ophthalmopathy.

About this clonotype itself: Its specificity is not known.

Amplified regions were TCR beta CDR3 sequences from RNA transcripts. During a first-round RT-PCR of the TCR CDR3, the HTBI primer set was used. TCRdb independently ran MiXCR on the multiplex PCR reads; one entry per CDR3 protein. The sample shows a few hundred thousand distinct CDR3 sequences, roughly an eighth of them seen only once. This TCR was recovered from a woman aged 18-29 years with Graves' hyperthyroidism. Sequencing input: blood.

The CDR3 region is CASSFGSPPIEQYF. CDR3 nucleotide sequence: TGTGCCAGCAGTTTCGGTAGCCCTCCCATCGAGCAGTACTTC. The chain recombines TRBV6-2 or TRBV6-3 with TRBJ2-7, with D unresolved. Germline CDR1 and CDR2: MNHEY and SVGEGT. Trimming removed 4 bases from V and 6 bases from J, with 16 bases in between. The CDR3 loop spans 14 amino acids.